This T cell receptor (beta chain) emerged from a study of cytomegalovirus exposure and HLA in healthy donors. The PCR made use of 60 Vbeta and 13 Jbeta primers. Data came from immunoSEQ multiplex PCR; TCRdb stores just in-frame clones and leaves some out. The table records about 150,000 clones, about 8.9% of them present only once. This clonotype originated in a man between 45 and 60 years old in good health and CMV-seronegative. The specimen sequenced was PBMCs.

In DNA, the CDR3 is TGCGCCGCTCCGCCCCACCGTCGGAAGGGACAGGGGCGGACAGATACGCAGTATTTT. Residues: CAAPPHRRKGQGRTDTQYF. The rearrangement uses TRBV23-1 and TRBJ2-3; 10 bases line up with TRBD1. TRBV23-1 is given ORF status, its function remaining uncertain. J was trimmed by 3 bases and V by 11 bases; bases with no gene match: 23. The CDR3 extends over 19 amino acids.